This TCR beta chain was recorded in a study of glioma-infiltrating T cells. The wider study: Glioma patients had dexamethasone for six or fewer days before surgery.

The iRepertoire nested amplicon-rescue multiplex PCR amplified TCR alpha and beta CDR3s from RNA. A single record per CDR3 protein comes from TCRdb applying MiXCR to the multiplex PCR reads. The table shows around 390,000 distinct CDR3 sequences, with 41% occurring only once. The study's findings and limits: Tissue-blood divergence was below expectation in non-neoplastic patients, above in gliomas. Signature shared blood CDR3 motifs were enriched in low-divergence and depleted in high-divergence patients.

This clonotype was observed many times. Antigen specificity is unknown. This CDR3 has 13 residues. Trimming removed 2 bases from V and 6 bases from J, with 9 bases in between. Germline lookup yields CDR1 MNHEY and CDR2 SMNVEV (reference sequence). V is TRBV27 and J is TRBJ2-3, with a tentative D call TRBD2 (5 bases). This TCR derives from a human donor with low-grade glioma or glioblastoma, undergoing nonglioma brain surgery, or in good health (not recorded which). Material: glioma tissue, nonneoplastic brain tissue, or PBMCs (not recorded which). CDR3 protein: CASSLRESDTQYF. Written as DNA, the CDR3 is TGTGCCAGCAGTTTAAGGGAGTCGGATACGCAGTATTTT.